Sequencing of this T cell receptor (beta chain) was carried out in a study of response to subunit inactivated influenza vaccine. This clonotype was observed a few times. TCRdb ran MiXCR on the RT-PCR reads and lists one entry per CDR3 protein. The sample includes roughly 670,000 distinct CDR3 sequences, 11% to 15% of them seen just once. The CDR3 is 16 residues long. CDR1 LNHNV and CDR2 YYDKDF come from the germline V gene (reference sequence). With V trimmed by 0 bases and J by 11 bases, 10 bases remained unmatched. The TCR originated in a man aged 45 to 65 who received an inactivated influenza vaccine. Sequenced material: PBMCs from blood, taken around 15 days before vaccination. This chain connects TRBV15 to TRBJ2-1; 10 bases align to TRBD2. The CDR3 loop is CATSRDLISGGTKQFF. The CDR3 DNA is TGTGCCACCAGCAGAGATCTTATTAGCGGGGGGACGAAGCAGTTCTTC.